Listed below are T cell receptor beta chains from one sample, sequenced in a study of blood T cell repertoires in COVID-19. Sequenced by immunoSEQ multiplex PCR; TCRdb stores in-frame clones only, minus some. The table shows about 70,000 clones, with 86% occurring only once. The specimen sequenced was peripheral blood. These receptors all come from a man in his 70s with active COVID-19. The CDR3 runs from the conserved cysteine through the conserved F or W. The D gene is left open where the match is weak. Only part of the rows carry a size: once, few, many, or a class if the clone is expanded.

CDR3: CASSLGGQVVNSPLHF; DNA: TGTGCCAGCAGCTTGGGGGGGCAGGTGGTCAATTCACCCCTCCACTTT; J: TRBJ1-6; D: NA; size: NA; V: TRBV5-4
CDR3: CASSPEGLTGTGGRYGYTF; DNA: TGTGCCAGCAGCCCGGAGGGCCTAACTGGGACAGGAGGGCGCTATGGCTACACCTTC; J: TRBJ1-2; D: TRBD1; size: many; V: TRBV6-2/TRBV6-3
CDR3: CASTQTGVGTGELFF; DNA: TGTGCCAGCACCCAGACGGGGGTCGGGACCGGGGAGCTGTTTTTT; J: TRBJ2-2; D: NA; size: once; V: TRBV7-2
CDR3: CASSGGTSGTPYEQYF; DNA: TGTGCCAGCAGCGGGGGGACTAGCGGCACGCCCTACGAGCAGTACTTC; J: TRBJ2-7; D: TRBD2; size: NA; V: TRBV11-2
CDR3: CASSQVVLAGSPPHYEQYF; DNA: TGTGCCAGCAGCCAAGTTGTACTAGCGGGATCTCCCCCCCACTACGAGCAGTACTTC; J: TRBJ2-7; D: TRBD2; size: NA; V: TRBV3-1/TRBV3-2
CDR3: CASSQEGRGRDNEQFF; DNA: TGTGCCAGCAGCCAAGAGGGCAGGGGCCGGGACAATGAGCAGTTCTTC; J: TRBJ2-1; D: NA; size: NA; V: TRBV3-1/TRBV3-2
CDR3: CASSLRLAGAQETQYF; DNA: TGCGCCAGCAGCTTACGACTAGCGGGAGCCCAAGAGACCCAGTACTTC; J: TRBJ2-5; D: TRBD2; size: NA; V: TRBV5-1
CDR3: CAISELLGGEQFF; DNA: TGTGCCATCAGTGAGTTACTAGGGGGTGAGCAGTTCTTC; J: TRBJ2-1; D: NA; size: NA; V: TRBV10-3
CDR3: CATTRGTGGPYEQYF; DNA: TGTGCCACCACCCGGGGGACAGGGGGCCCCTACGAGCAGTACTTC; J: TRBJ2-7; D: TRBD1; size: NA; V: TRBV6-6
CDR3: CAIGRDRGRRTGELFF; DNA: TGTGCCATCGGGAGGGACAGGGGGCGTCGGACCGGGGAGCTGTTTTTT; J: TRBJ2-2; D: TRBD1; size: NA; V: TRBV10-3
CDR3: CAWGGTSGRSTDTQYF; DNA: TGTGCCTGGGGGGGGACTAGCGGGAGGAGCACAGATACGCAGTATTTT; J: TRBJ2-3; D: TRBD2; size: NA; V: TRBV30
CDR3: CASSLLGTSGRLAYEQYF; DNA: TGTGCCAGCAGCCTTTTGGGGACGAGCGGGAGGCTGGCCTACGAGCAGTACTTC; J: TRBJ2-7; D: TRBD2; size: NA; V: TRBV27
CDR3: CASSQDRRLAGQARSYNEQFF; DNA: TGTGCCAGCAGCCAAGATAGGCGACTAGCGGGTCAGGCTCGGTCCTACAATGAGCAGTTCTTC; J: TRBJ2-1; D: TRBD2; size: NA; V: TRBV3-1/TRBV3-2
CDR3: CASSSRTGWNNSPLHF; DNA: TGTGCCAGCAGTTCTCGGACAGGGTGGAATAATTCACCCCTCCACTTT; J: TRBJ1-6; D: TRBD1; size: NA; V: TRBV28
CDR3: CASSLAPSGRNEQFF; DNA: TGTGCCAGCAGTTTAGCCCCGAGTGGGCGCAATGAGCAGTTCTTC; J: TRBJ2-1; D: NA; size: NA; V: TRBV27
CDR3: CASSTQQGDYGGYTF; DNA: TGTGCCAGCAGCACCCAACAGGGGGACTATGGGGGCTACACCTTC; J: TRBJ1-2; D: TRBD1; size: NA; V: TRBV7-8
CDR3: CASSPGVGREGYEQYF; DNA: TGTGCCAGCAGCCCCGGCGTCGGGCGGGAGGGCTACGAGCAGTACTTC; J: TRBJ2-7; D: TRBD2; size: NA; V: TRBV5-4
CDR3: CASSLGLAGRDTQYF; DNA: TGTGCCAGCAGTTTAGGGCTAGCGGGAAGGGATACGCAGTATTTT; J: TRBJ2-3; D: TRBD2; size: NA; V: TRBV28
CDR3: CASRGTSGTQETQYF; DNA: TGTGCCAGCAGGGGGACTAGCGGGACCCAAGAGACCCAGTACTTC; J: TRBJ2-5; D: TRBD2; size: NA; V: TRBV6-5
CDR3: CASSYATGLSNEKLFF; DNA: TGTGCCAGCAGTTACGCGACAGGGTTGTCTAATGAAAAACTGTTTTTT; J: TRBJ1-4; D: TRBD1; size: NA; V: TRBV6-6
CDR3: CASSPTRGRPYGYTF; DNA: TGTGCCAGCAGTCCAACCCGAGGGCGGCCCTATGGCTACACCTTC; J: TRBJ1-2; D: NA; size: NA; V: TRBV6-2/TRBV6-3
CDR3: CASSLGLATSTDTQYF; DNA: TGTGCCAGCAGCTTGGGACTAGCAACTAGCACAGATACGCAGTATTTT; J: TRBJ2-3; D: TRBD2; size: NA; V: TRBV5-6
CDR3: CASSPRTSDIQYF; DNA: TGTGCCAGCAGCCCCAGGACTAGCGACATTCAGTACTTC; J: TRBJ2-4; D: TRBD2; size: NA; V: TRBV3-1/TRBV3-2
CDR3: CASRPPDRATGDTIYF; DNA: TGTGCCAGTAGGCCCCCGGACAGGGCGACGGGGGACACCATATATTTT; J: TRBJ1-3; D: TRBD1; size: NA; V: TRBV19
CDR3: CASSRGPTGQETQYF; DNA: TGTGCCAGCAGTAGGGGACCGACAGGGCAAGAGACCCAGTACTTC; J: TRBJ2-5; D: TRBD1; size: NA; V: TRBV5-4
CDR3: CASSALGTGAQPQHF; DNA: TGTGCCAGCAGCGCACTCGGGACAGGGGCCCAGCCCCAGCATTTT; J: TRBJ1-5; D: TRBD1; size: few; V: TRBV7-9
CDR3: CASSYSRTAEKLFF; DNA: TGTGCCAGCAGTTACTCGAGGACAGCAGAAAAACTGTTTTTT; J: TRBJ1-4; D: NA; size: NA; V: TRBV6-5
CDR3: CASSPRGTENTEAFF; DNA: TGTGCCAGCAGCCCAAGGGGGACGGAGAACACTGAAGCTTTCTTT; J: TRBJ1-1; D: NA; size: NA; V: TRBV9
CDR3: CASSVDETSSPGTDTQYF; DNA: TGTGCCAGCAGCGTAGATGAGACTAGTAGTCCCGGCACAGATACGCAGTATTTT; J: TRBJ2-3; D: NA; size: NA; V: TRBV9
CDR3: CASSLGRGDEQFF; DNA: TGTGCCAGCAGTTTAGGGAGGGGCGATGAGCAGTTCTTC; J: TRBJ2-1; D: NA; size: NA; V: TRBV12-3/TRBV12-4
CDR3: CASSRGTGGSYGYTF; DNA: TGCGCCAGCAGCCGCGGGACAGGGGGATCATATGGCTACACCTTC; J: TRBJ1-2; D: TRBD1; size: NA; V: TRBV4-3
CDR3: CASSEAPGGAQGTQYF; DNA: TGTGCCAGCAGTGAAGCCCCGGGGGGGGCCCAAGGGACCCAGTACTTC; J: TRBJ2-5; D: TRBD2; size: NA; V: TRBV6-1
CDR3: CASKAGQGAGEQYF; DNA: TGTGCCAGTAAGGCCGGACAGGGGGCCGGGGAGCAGTACTTC; J: TRBJ2-7; D: TRBD1; size: NA; V: TRBV19
CDR3: CASSVGRASGSYEQYF; DNA: TGTGCCAGCAGCGTAGGGAGGGCTAGCGGCTCCTACGAGCAGTACTTC; J: TRBJ2-7; D: TRBD2; size: NA; V: TRBV9
CDR3: CASSLGPGGSWSEQYF; DNA: TGTGCCAGCAGCTTAGGGCCAGGCGGGAGTTGGTCCGAGCAGTACTTC; J: TRBJ2-7; D: TRBD2; size: NA; V: TRBV7-2
CDR3: CASSSMGGAKNIQYF; DNA: TGTGCCAGCAGTTCTATGGGCGGGGCCAAAAACATTCAGTACTTC; J: TRBJ2-4; D: NA; size: NA; V: TRBV6-5
CDR3: CASSLGAGGLSYEQYF; DNA: TGTGCCAGCAGCTTAGGGGCGGGAGGGCTCTCCTACGAGCAGTACTTC; J: TRBJ2-7; D: TRBD2; size: NA; V: TRBV7-2
CDR3: CASSGRVLSF; DNA: TGTGCCAGCAGTGGCAGGGTCTTAAGCTTC; J: TRBJ2-4; D: NA; size: NA; V: TRBV28
CDR3: CASSPRGQPTGELFF; DNA: TGTGCCAGCTCACCAAGGGGACAGCCAACCGGGGAGCTGTTTTTT; J: TRBJ2-2; D: TRBD1; size: NA; V: TRBV18
CDR3: CASSLRTGGTDTEAFF; DNA: TGTGCCAGCAGCCTCCGGACAGGAGGAACGGACACTGAAGCTTTCTTT; J: TRBJ1-1; D: TRBD1; size: NA; V: TRBV7-2
CDR3: CASSYVTNEKLFF; DNA: TGTGCCAGCAGTTATGTGACTAATGAAAAACTGTTTTTT; J: TRBJ1-4; D: NA; size: NA; V: TRBV6-1
CDR3: CASSVGGFGYNSPLHF; DNA: TGTGCCAGCAGCGTAGGAGGTTTCGGCTATAATTCACCCCTCCACTTT; J: TRBJ1-6; D: NA; size: NA; V: TRBV9
CDR3: CASSPRTSGLSTDTQYF; DNA: TGTGCCAGCAGCCCCCGTACTAGCGGACTAAGCACAGATACGCAGTATTTT; J: TRBJ2-3; D: TRBD2; size: NA; V: TRBV4-2
CDR3: CATLTRGSDTQYF; DNA: TGTGCCACCCTCACCAGGGGGTCCGATACGCAGTATTTT; J: TRBJ2-3; D: TRBD1; size: NA; V: TRBV10-3
CDR3: CASSQELRGETQYF; DNA: TGTGCCAGCAGCCAAGAGTTGCGGGGGGAGACCCAGTACTTC; J: TRBJ2-5; D: TRBD2; size: NA; V: TRBV4-2
CDR3: CASSQEIGGTGELFF; DNA: TGCGCCAGCAGCCAAGAGATTGGAGGGACCGGGGAGCTGTTTTTT; J: TRBJ2-2; D: NA; size: NA; V: TRBV4-3
CDR3: CASSLAGRRGQYF; DNA: TGTGCCAGCAGCTTAGCGGGGCGGAGGGGGCAGTATTTT; J: TRBJ2-3; D: NA; size: NA; V: TRBV7-8
CDR3: CASRSTGITGELFF; DNA: TGTGCCAGCCGCTCCACAGGGATCACCGGGGAGCTGTTTTTT; J: TRBJ2-2; D: NA; size: once; V: TRBV6-5
CDR3: CAWTPKDTQYF; DNA: TGTGCCTGGACACCTAAAGATACGCAGTATTTT; J: TRBJ2-3; D: NA; size: NA; V: TRBV30
CDR3: CASSLAGTGYYGYTF; DNA: TGTGCCAGCAGCTTAGCAGGGACAGGCTACTATGGCTACACCTTC; J: TRBJ1-2; D: TRBD1; size: NA; V: TRBV7-2
CDR3: CATTRDRLANEQFF; DNA: TGTGCCACCACCCGGGACAGGTTGGCCAATGAGCAGTTCTTC; J: TRBJ2-1; D: TRBD1; size: NA; V: TRBV11-3
CDR3: CASGFRDQGEQYF; DNA: TGTGCTAGTGGTTTCCGCGACCAGGGGGAGCAGTACTTC; J: TRBJ2-7; D: NA; size: NA; V: TRBV12-5
CDR3: CASSQHRGSYEQYF; DNA: TGTGCCAGCAGCCAACACAGGGGGTCCTACGAGCAGTACTTC; J: TRBJ2-7; D: TRBD1; size: NA; V: TRBV28
CDR3: CASGLVRVVPFTDTQYF; DNA: TGTGCTAGTGGTTTGGTACGGGTAGTCCCCTTCACAGATACGCAGTATTTT; J: TRBJ2-3; D: NA; size: NA; V: TRBV12-5
CDR3: CASSLGWRGGPLGQFF; DNA: TGTGCCAGCAGCTTAGGGTGGCGCGGGGGGCCCCTCGGGCAGTTCTTC; J: TRBJ2-1; D: TRBD2; size: once; V: TRBV7-8
CDR3: CASSPRSWGSMGNSPLHF; DNA: TGTGCCAGCAGCCCACGGAGCTGGGGCTCTATGGGTAATTCACCCCTCCACTTT; J: TRBJ1-6; D: NA; size: NA; V: TRBV11-2
CDR3: CASRETSGMGTDTQYF; DNA: TGTGCCAGCAGGGAGACTAGCGGGATGGGTACAGATACGCAGTATTTT; J: TRBJ2-3; D: TRBD2; size: NA; V: TRBV5-4
CDR3: CASWALGGVGYEQYF; DNA: TGTGCCAGCTGGGCCCTGGGGGGGGTGGGGTACGAGCAGTACTTC; J: TRBJ2-7; D: TRBD2; size: NA; V: TRBV28
CDR3: CASSLRGGGEQYF; DNA: TGTGCCAGCAGCTTAAGGGGTGGTGGGGAGCAGTACTTC; J: TRBJ2-7; D: NA; size: NA; V: TRBV11-3
CDR3: CAWSGGGARYEQYF; DNA: TGTGCCTGGAGTGGGGGAGGGGCCCGCTACGAGCAGTACTTC; J: TRBJ2-7; D: TRBD2; size: NA; V: TRBV30